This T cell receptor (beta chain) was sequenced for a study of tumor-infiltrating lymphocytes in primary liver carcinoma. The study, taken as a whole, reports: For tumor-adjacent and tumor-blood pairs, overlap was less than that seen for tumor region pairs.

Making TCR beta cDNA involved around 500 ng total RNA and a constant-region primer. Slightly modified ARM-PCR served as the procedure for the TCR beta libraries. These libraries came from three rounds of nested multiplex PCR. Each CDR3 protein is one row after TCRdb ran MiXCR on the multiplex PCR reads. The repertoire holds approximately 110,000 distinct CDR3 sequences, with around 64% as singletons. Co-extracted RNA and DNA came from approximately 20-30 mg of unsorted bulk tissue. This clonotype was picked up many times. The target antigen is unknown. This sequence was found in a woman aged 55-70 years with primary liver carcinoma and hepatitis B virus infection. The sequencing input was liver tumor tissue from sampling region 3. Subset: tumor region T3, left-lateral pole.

The chain's CDR3 is CASSLAGTQYNEQFF. As DNA, the CDR3 is TGTGCCAGCAGTTTAGCAGGGACCCAATACAATGAGCAGTTCTTC. J is TRBJ2-1 and V is TRBV12-3 or TRBV12-4, with D perhaps TRBD1 or TRBD2 (5 bases each). Trimming took 0 bases from V and 4 from J, leaving 10 bases between them. The CDR3 has 15 amino acids.